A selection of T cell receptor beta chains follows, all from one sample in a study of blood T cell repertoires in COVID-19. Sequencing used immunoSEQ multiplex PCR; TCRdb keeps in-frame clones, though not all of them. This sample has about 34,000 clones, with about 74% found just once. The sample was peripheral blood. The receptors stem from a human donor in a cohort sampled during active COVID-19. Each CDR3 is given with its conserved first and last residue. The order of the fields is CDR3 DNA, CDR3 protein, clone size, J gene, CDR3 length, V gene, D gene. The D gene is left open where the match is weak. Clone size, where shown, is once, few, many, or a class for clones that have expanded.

cdr3_nt: TGTGCCAGCAAGGGAACAGGGAAGAACGGTCCCACCTACGAGCAGTACTTC
cdr3_aa: CASKGTGKNGPTYEQYF
clone_size: -
j_call: TRBJ2-7
cdr3_length: 17
v_call: TRBV2
d_call: -

cdr3_nt: TGTGCCAGCAGCCATGACAGGGGCAACACTGAAGCTTTCTTT
cdr3_aa: CASSHDRGNTEAFF
clone_size: -
j_call: TRBJ1-1
cdr3_length: 14
v_call: TRBV4-2
d_call: TRBD1

cdr3_nt: TGTGCCAGCAGTTTAGTGGCAGGGCCCCAAGAGACCCAGTACTTC
cdr3_aa: CASSLVAGPQETQYF
clone_size: few
j_call: TRBJ2-5
cdr3_length: 15
v_call: TRBV28
d_call: -

cdr3_nt: TGTGCCAGCAGTACTTCAGACAGGGTTGGCAATGAGCAGTTCTTC
cdr3_aa: CASSTSDRVGNEQFF
clone_size: -
j_call: TRBJ2-1
cdr3_length: 15
v_call: TRBV6-5
d_call: TRBD1

cdr3_nt: TGTGCCAGTGGGGACACGAACACCGGGGAGCTGTTTTTT
cdr3_aa: CASGDTNTGELFF
clone_size: -
j_call: TRBJ2-2
cdr3_length: 13
v_call: TRBV19
d_call: -

cdr3_nt: TGCGCCAGCAGCTCTCGATTAGCGGGGGGCCTATGGACAGATACGCAGTATTTT
cdr3_aa: CASSSRLAGGLWTDTQYF
clone_size: -
j_call: TRBJ2-3
cdr3_length: 18
v_call: TRBV4-1
d_call: TRBD2

cdr3_nt: TGTGCTAAAGGGAGGGCACTCTATGGCTACACCTTC
cdr3_aa: CAKGRALYGYTF
clone_size: -
j_call: TRBJ1-2
cdr3_length: 12
v_call: TRBV11-1
d_call: -

cdr3_nt: TGCGCCAGCAGTGAATCGCTGAGGAGCTCCTACGAGCAGTACTTC
cdr3_aa: CASSESLRSSYEQYF
clone_size: -
j_call: TRBJ2-7
cdr3_length: 15
v_call: TRBV10-2
d_call: -

cdr3_nt: TGCGCCAGCAGCTGGGGAGACTCCTATAATTCACCCCTCCACTTT
cdr3_aa: CASSWGDSYNSPLHF
clone_size: -
j_call: TRBJ1-6
cdr3_length: 15
v_call: TRBV5-1
d_call: -

cdr3_nt: TGTGCCAGCAGCCCAAGAAGCCTCGGGTCCTACGAGCAGTACTTC
cdr3_aa: CASSPRSLGSYEQYF
clone_size: -
j_call: TRBJ2-7
cdr3_length: 15
v_call: TRBV7-9
d_call: -

cdr3_nt: TGTGCCAGCAACGGACAGGGGGCTGGCGAGCAGTTCTTC
cdr3_aa: CASNGQGAGEQFF
clone_size: -
j_call: TRBJ2-1
cdr3_length: 13
v_call: TRBV3-1/TRBV3-2
d_call: TRBD1

cdr3_nt: TGTGCCAGCTCACCATACGGGGAAGGCTTATACGAGCAGTACTTC
cdr3_aa: CASSPYGEGLYEQYF
clone_size: once
j_call: TRBJ2-7
cdr3_length: 15
v_call: TRBV18
d_call: -

cdr3_nt: TGTGCCAGTAGTGCCGATATGGGCAGACCTTATCAGCCCCAGCATTTT
cdr3_aa: CASSADMGRPYQPQHF
clone_size: -
j_call: TRBJ1-5
cdr3_length: 16
v_call: TRBV19
d_call: -

cdr3_nt: TGTGCCAGCAGCCAAGGATCGTACGTTCAGTCCCGATTCTTC
cdr3_aa: CASSQGSYVQSRFF
clone_size: -
j_call: TRBJ2-1
cdr3_length: 14
v_call: TRBV3-1/TRBV3-2
d_call: -

cdr3_nt: TGTGCCAGCAGCTGGGAGGCAGGGATGAGAAGCAATCAGCCCCAGCATTTT
cdr3_aa: CASSWEAGMRSNQPQHF
clone_size: -
j_call: TRBJ1-5
cdr3_length: 17
v_call: TRBV5-5
d_call: -

cdr3_nt: TGTGCCAGCAGCTCAAGCCGGGACACATGGTACCAAGAGACCCAGTACTTC
cdr3_aa: CASSSSRDTWYQETQYF
clone_size: -
j_call: TRBJ2-5
cdr3_length: 17
v_call: TRBV11-2
d_call: -

cdr3_nt: TGTGCCAGCAGCGCCGGGGGGCTAGGGTCGACACAGACCCAGTACTTC
cdr3_aa: CASSAGGLGSTQTQYF
clone_size: -
j_call: TRBJ2-5
cdr3_length: 16
v_call: TRBV5-4
d_call: -

cdr3_nt: TGTGCCAGCGGGTCTGGGAGCACTGAAGCTTTCTTT
cdr3_aa: CASGSGSTEAFF
clone_size: -
j_call: TRBJ1-1
cdr3_length: 12
v_call: TRBV9
d_call: -

cdr3_nt: TGTGCCAGCAGCCCCGGACTAGCGGGGGGGCAGAGGGTCTACGAGCAGTACTTC
cdr3_aa: CASSPGLAGGQRVYEQYF
clone_size: -
j_call: TRBJ2-7
cdr3_length: 18
v_call: TRBV3-1/TRBV3-2
d_call: TRBD2

cdr3_nt: TGTGCCAGCAGATGCTCCCGACTAGCGGGAGAGATCCTCGTTTGGGATACGCAGTATTTT
cdr3_aa: CASRCSRLAGEILVWDTQYF
clone_size: -
j_call: TRBJ2-3
cdr3_length: 20
v_call: TRBV6-8
d_call: TRBD2

cdr3_nt: TGTGCCAGCAGTGAGGCAGGGGATTTCTATGGCTACACCTTC
cdr3_aa: CASSEAGDFYGYTF
clone_size: few
j_call: TRBJ1-2
cdr3_length: 14
v_call: TRBV2
d_call: -

cdr3_nt: TGTGCCAGTAGGAGGACCGGGACAGGGACCTACGAGCAGTACTTC
cdr3_aa: CASRRTGTGTYEQYF
clone_size: once
j_call: TRBJ2-7
cdr3_length: 15
v_call: TRBV19
d_call: TRBD1

cdr3_nt: TGTGCCAGCAGCCAAGATCGGGACATGGGATTGGATGGCTACACCTTC
cdr3_aa: CASSQDRDMGLDGYTF
clone_size: -
j_call: TRBJ1-2
cdr3_length: 16
v_call: TRBV3-1/TRBV3-2
d_call: -

cdr3_nt: TGTGCCAGTAGATTGGGCGGACAGGGACACACTGAAGCTTTCTTT
cdr3_aa: CASRLGGQGHTEAFF
clone_size: -
j_call: TRBJ1-1
cdr3_length: 15
v_call: TRBV19
d_call: TRBD1

cdr3_nt: TGTGCCATCAACAAGGACAGGGGATCCCACGAGCAGTACTTC
cdr3_aa: CAINKDRGSHEQYF
clone_size: -
j_call: TRBJ2-7
cdr3_length: 14
v_call: TRBV10-3
d_call: TRBD1

cdr3_nt: TGTGCCAGCAGTTTAGGTCTCGAGCAGTACTTC
cdr3_aa: CASSLGLEQYF
clone_size: -
j_call: TRBJ2-7
cdr3_length: 11
v_call: TRBV12-3/TRBV12-4
d_call: -

cdr3_nt: TGTGCCAGCACTAGGGACAGGAACGATGAAGCTTTCTTT
cdr3_aa: CASTRDRNDEAFF
clone_size: -
j_call: TRBJ1-1
cdr3_length: 13
v_call: TRBV7-2
d_call: TRBD1

cdr3_nt: TGTGCCAGCAGTGAAGTTCGGACAGCCTTATATGGCTACACCTTC
cdr3_aa: CASSEVRTALYGYTF
clone_size: -
j_call: TRBJ1-2
cdr3_length: 15
v_call: TRBV2
d_call: -

cdr3_nt: TGTGCCAGCAGCCCCGGTCGCCCCTATGGCTACACCTTC
cdr3_aa: CASSPGRPYGYTF
clone_size: -
j_call: TRBJ1-2
cdr3_length: 13
v_call: TRBV11-3
d_call: -

cdr3_nt: TGTGCCAGCCTCTCAAGAGGTTCAAATCAGCCCCAGCATTTT
cdr3_aa: CASLSRGSNQPQHF
clone_size: -
j_call: TRBJ1-5
cdr3_length: 14
v_call: TRBV6-5
d_call: -